Sequencing of this TCR beta chain was carried out in a study of T-cell memory formation after mild COVID-19. This clonotype was counted a few times. Its target is not known. TCRdb used MiXCR to reprocess the 5' RACE reads, holding one entry per CDR3 protein. The data hold roughly 250,000 distinct CDR3 sequences, with 15% to 20% observed a single time. Germline V gene sequence: CDR1 SGHRS, CDR2 YFSETQ. The CDR3 is 17 amino acids. The V end lost 4 bases, the J end lost 7 bases, and 23 bases lay between the germline ends. Study results and caveats: Researchers report contracting CD4+ clones mostly in CM and EM, with CD8+ clones in EMRA.

This clonotype originated in a man between 18 and 35 years old who had mild COVID-19 (a few samples of this study predate the infection). Cell type and time point are not known. Sequences were obtained from PBMCs or a T cell subset sorted from them (not recorded which). V gene TRBV5-1 combines with J gene TRBJ1-4; D gene unclear. CDR3 amino acids: CASSPALDFRAAEKLFF. The CDR3 nucleotides read TGCGCCAGCAGCCCCGCTCTTGACTTCCGGGCGGCTGAAAAACTGTTTTTT.